The 16 T cell receptor beta chains presented below share a single source sample, sequenced in a study of regulatory T cells in long-lasting Graves disease. Combining iRepertoire HTBI primers with Arm-PCR of CDR3 regions, the authors built TCR beta libraries. TCRdb re-derived calls from the multiplex PCR reads in MiXCR, one entry per CDR3 protein. The sample lists approximately 350,000 distinct CDR3 sequences, roughly 17% occurring once. Specified time point: newly diagnosed GD, antithyroid drugs for less than 3 months. Following extraction of RNA from PBMCs, that RNA was used to make the TCR library. The same sample was also used in a study of T cells in Graves' hyperthyroidism and ophthalmopathy.

Specimen: peripheral blood mononuclear cells (PBMCs), collected at new diagnosis, from a patient treated with antithyroid drugs. These receptors originate from a woman younger than 35 with Graves disease.

This chain uses TRBV18 with TRBJ2-4; D might be TRBD1 or TRBD2, each matching 6 bases. Trimming shortened V by 6 bases and J by 4 bases, and 16 bases separated the two germline ends. CDR1 is KGHSH, CDR2 LQKENI, per germline. The CDR3 consists of 15 residues. CDR3 bases: TGTGCCAGCTCCAAAGGGGGGACGGCAAAAAACATTCAGTACTTC. It specifies CASSKGGTAKNIQYF.

Ten or more counts support this clonotype. The V call is TRBV5-1, the J call TRBJ2-3; D is unclear. Trimming took off 5 bases at V and 0 bases at J, with 10 bases between the two ends. Germline loops: CDR1 SGHRS, CDR2 YFSETQ. The CDR3 is 14 residues long. CDR3 nucleotide sequence: TGCGCCAGCAGGGAAGGTTCTAGCACAGATACGCAGTATTTT. Protein sequence: CASREGSSTDTQYF.

CDR3 sequence (DNA): TGTGCCAGCAGCTACGCGGGGGGTTTTGGAGATACGCAGTATTTT. It is translated as CASSYAGGFGDTQYF. The chain combines TRBV7-3 with TRBJ2-3, with TRBD2 matching 8 bases. The trim removed 4 bases at V and 5 bases at J, leaving 8 bases unmatched. This CDR3 spans 15 amino acids. CDR1 SGHTA and CDR2 FQGTGA come from the germline V gene.

This clonotype was picked up many times. The V call is TRBV7-2, the J call TRBJ2-7; possible D gene TRBD2, 6 bases. V gave up 1 base and J gave up 3 bases, with 7 bases separating them. The CDR3 covers 13 residues. CDR1 and CDR2 (germline): SGHTA, FQGNSA. The CDR3 coding sequence is TGTGCCAGCAGCTTAGGGCGGGACTACGAGCAGTACTTC. As protein: CASSLGRDYEQYF.

V usage is TRBV30 and J usage is TRBJ2-1, with 10 positions matching TRBD2. Trimming at V came to 1 base and at J to 3 bases, leaving 3 bases not matched to a gene. The CDR3 length is 15 residues. Germline-derived CDR1 and CDR2 are GTSNPN and SVGIG (reference sequence). The CDR3 is CAWSGTSGFYNEQFF. CDR3 coding DNA: TGTGCCTGGAGTGGGACTAGCGGATTCTACAATGAGCAGTTCTTC.

The rearrangement uses TRBV19 and TRBJ2-1; 9 bases agree with TRBD2. J gave up 3 bases and V 6 bases, and 6 bases lay outside the gene matches. The CDR3 is 15 residues long. Germline V gene sequence: CDR1 LNHDA, CDR2 SQIVND (reference sequence). CDR3 bases: TGTGCCAGTAGCAGGATAGCGGGGGACTACAATGAGCAGTTCTTC. Its translation is CASSRIAGDYNEQFF.

Here the CDR3 DNA reads TGTGCCACGACGGGGAAGGTAGAAAACATTCAGTACTTC. Encoded protein: CATTGKVENIQYF. The V and J genes are TRBV5-6 and TRBJ2-4; D is perhaps TRBD2 (5 bases). Germline loops: CDR1 SGHDT, CDR2 YYEEEE. The CDR3 runs to 13 residues. V lost 9 bases and J 5 bases, leaving 15 bases between the germline ends.

In its sample, this clonotype was seen many times. The V and J genes are TRBV2 and TRBJ2-1; D possibly corresponds to TRBD2 (5 bases). V was cut by 7 bases and J by 4 bases, with 11 bases left in between. Germline values: CDR1 SNHLY, CDR2 FYNNEI. CDR3 length: 13 amino acids. CDR3 sequence reads: CASTRLLYNEQFF. The CDR3 DNA sequence: TGTGCCAGCACCCGACTACTATACAATGAGCAGTTCTTC.

This clonotype was detected a few times. The rearrangement links TRBV10-3 to TRBJ1-5; D unclear. V lost 6 bases to trimming and J lost 0 bases, with 6 bases between them. The CDR3 has 13 amino acids. Germline values: CDR1 ENHRY, CDR2 SYGVKD. The chain's CDR3 is CAIRGGSNQPQHF. The DNA for the CDR3 is TGTGCCATCAGGGGCGGTAGCAATCAGCCCCAGCATTTT.

The V call is TRBV6-1, the J call TRBJ2-3, with TRBD2 identical over 8 bases. The CDR3 extends over 14 amino acids. V lost 7 bases, J lost 4 bases, and 7 bases stayed unmatched. CDR1 is MNHNS and CDR2 is SASEGT in the germline V gene. The CDR3 DNA follows: TGTGCCAGCAAGACTAGCGTTATATCAGATACGCAGTATTTT. Translated: CASKTSVISDTQYF.

This clonotype was recorded at least ten times. The genes are TRBV4-2 and TRBJ2-7; TRBD2 aligns across 7 bases. The CDR3 is 15 amino acids. Germline V CDR1 and CDR2: LGHNA, YNFKEQ. The junction had 2 bases not matched to a gene; V was cut back by 0 bases and J by 0 bases. The CDR3 is CASSQDRGVSYEQYF. For the CDR3, the DNA is TGTGCCAGCAGCCAAGATCGGGGGGTCTCCTACGAGCAGTACTTC.

This clonotype was seen repeatedly, ten times or more. The chain employs TRBV5-1 and TRBJ2-3, with a tentative D call TRBD1 (5 bases). Trimming took 0 bases from V and 2 from J, leaving 7 bases between them. The CDR3 length is 14 residues. CDR1 SGHRS and CDR2 YFSETQ come from the germline V gene. The CDR3: CASSLDRLTDTQYF. The CDR3 DNA reads as TGCGCCAGCAGCTTGGACAGGCTCACAGATACGCAGTATTTT.

This clonotype was recorded at least ten times. V gene TRBV29-1 combines with J gene TRBJ1-1; no definite D call. The CDR3 has 12 residues. V lost 1 base and J lost 0, with 3 bases in between. Per germline, CDR1 SQVTM and CDR2 ANQGSEA. The CDR3 DNA is TGCAGCGTTGAAGGAGTGAACACTGAAGCTTTCTTT. The encoded protein is CSVEGVNTEAFF.

This clonotype was seen a handful of times. The rearrangement joins TRBV24-1 to TRBJ2-1, with a tentative D call TRBD2 (5 bases). CDR1 is KGHDR and CDR2 is SFDVKD in the germline V gene. Trimming shortened V by 0 bases and J by 8 bases, and 10 bases separated the two germline ends. The CDR3 is 14 amino acids. The CDR3 sequence is CATSDLSTRYEQFF. The CDR3 DNA is TGTGCCACCAGTGATTTGTCCACTAGATATGAGCAGTTCTTC.

This clonotype was observed at least ten times. This sequence joins TRBV7-2 and TRBJ2-3; no reliable D call. The V end lost 1 base, the J end lost 8 bases, and 7 bases lay between the germline ends. Germline V gives CDR1 SGHTA, CDR2 FQGNSA. This CDR3 is built from 12 residues. For the CDR3, the DNA is TGTGCCAGCAGCTTAGATTCTTTTACGCAGTATTTT. Translation gives CASSLDSFTQYF. The variable domain in full, completed from reference TRBV7-2 and TRBJ2-3, reads GAGVSQSPSNKVTEKGKDVELRCDPISGHTALYWYRQSLGQGLEFLIYFQGNSAPDKSGLPSDRFSAERTGGSVSTLTIQRTQQEDSAVYLCASSLDSFTQYFGPGTRLTVL.

With regard to this clonotype: A much bigger clone sits one base away, suggesting this may be a read error. The chain couples TRBV27 to TRBJ1-1; D is ambiguous. The germline V gene encodes CDR1 MNHEY and CDR2 SMNVEV (reference sequence). The CDR3 is 11 amino acids. The CDR3 DNA reads TGTGCCAGCAGTTCGGCAACTGAAGCTCTCTTT. Amino acids: CASSSATEALF.